Included here is one T cell receptor (beta chain) sequence, with context. Its cognate antigen is unknown. The data belong to a study of T cell repertoires in cytomegalovirus infection. Study summary: Indications of both CMV infection and matching HLA type were provided by public TCR beta signatures. Study-level findings and limits: Adding up the frequency of public TCR beta families identified people who carried CMV plus the relevant HLA. Clonotypes of TCR beta that were HLA-C-restricted and CMV-specific dominated the ex vivo response.

One entry per CDR3 protein results from TCRdb running MiXCR on the reads. The data show 100,000 or so distinct CDR3 sequences, around a quarter seen once. Trimming pared 0 bases from V and 3 bases from J, leaving 3 bases between. The CDR3 runs to 11 residues. The germline gives CDR1 SQVTM, CDR2 ANQGSEA. This rearrangement joins TRBV29-1 to TRBJ2-7; D is unresolved. This TCR came from a human donor in good health (CMV status not recorded). Some clones in this sample may be carry-over from other donors' samples. Source material: CD8+ T cells from PBMCs. The CDR3, as DNA: TGCAGCGTTGAAGATAACTACGAGCAGTACTTC. Amino acids: CSVEDNYEQYF.